Listed below are T cell receptor beta chains from one sample, sequenced in a study of CD8+ T cells in alopecia areata. Some clones are missing from TCRdb's copy, which holds only in-frame ones; the method was immunoSEQ multiplex PCR. This table holds about 140,000 clones, 40% to 65% found once. The sequencing used CD4+ T cells sorted from blood, collected at week 0. Receptors were obtained from a human donor with alopecia areata. Both conserved end residues are part of each CDR3. The D gene is left open where the match is weak. Where a row states a size, it is once, few, many or the class of an expanded clone; other rows omit it.

D: .
V: TRBV29-1
size: .
J: TRBJ2-1
DNA: TGCAGCGTTGAAGAGGGGCTGGCCAATGAGCAGTTCTTC
CDR3: CSVEEGLANEQFF

D: .
V: TRBV7-2
size: .
J: TRBJ1-5
DNA: TGTGCCAGCAGCGAACAGGGTTATAGCAATCAGCCCCAGCATTTT
CDR3: CASSEQGYSNQPQHF

D: .
V: TRBV15
size: .
J: TRBJ2-3
DNA: TGTGCCACCAGCACTTCCCAAGGGGGAGGACCACGGACGCAGTATTTT
CDR3: CATSTSQGGGPRTQYF

D: .
V: TRBV20-1
size: .
J: TRBJ1-2
DNA: TGCAGTGCTGCGGATAACTATGGCTACACCTTC
CDR3: CSAADNYGYTF

D: .
V: TRBV5-1
size: once
J: TRBJ1-1
DNA: TGCGCCAGCAGCTTGGACACTTTTATAACTTTCTTT
CDR3: CASSLDTFITFF

D: TRBD1
V: TRBV5-4
size: .
J: TRBJ2-1
DNA: TGTGCCAGCAGCTTGGACAGGGGGCTCAATGAGCAGTTCTTC
CDR3: CASSLDRGLNEQFF

D: .
V: TRBV27
size: .
J: TRBJ1-2
DNA: TGTGCCAGCAGTTCCCGGACAGTTAACCCTATGGGCTACACCTTC
CDR3: CASSSRTVNPMGYTF

D: .
V: TRBV7-2
size: once
J: TRBJ2-7
DNA: TGTGCATCGGGGGCCCCTCGGGTTTACGAGCAGTACTTC
CDR3: CASGAPRVYEQYF

D: .
V: TRBV4-2
size: .
J: TRBJ2-7
DNA: TGTGCCAGCAGCCCCCGAGGAGGGGACACCACCTCCTACGAGCAGTACTTC
CDR3: CASSPRGGDTTSYEQYF

D: .
V: TRBV28
size: .
J: TRBJ1-5
DNA: TGTGCCAGTCACCGGGACCACAATCAGCCCCAGCATTTT
CDR3: CASHRDHNQPQHF

D: .
V: TRBV5-4
size: .
J: TRBJ1-1
DNA: TGTGCCAGCAGCCCTGTCAGGGCGCGGGAGGGCACTGAAGCTTTCTTT
CDR3: CASSPVRAREGTEAFF

D: TRBD1
V: TRBV2
size: .
J: TRBJ1-5
DNA: TGTGCCAGCAGTGAGTACAGGGGGATACAGCCCCAGCATTTT
CDR3: CASSEYRGIQPQHF

D: .
V: TRBV4-3
size: few
J: TRBJ2-7
DNA: TGCGCCAGCAGCCAAGACACTAGCAGGTCCTACGAGCAGTACTTC
CDR3: CASSQDTSRSYEQYF

D: .
V: TRBV6-5
size: .
J: TRBJ2-5
DNA: TGTGCCAGCAGTTACACAGCGTCTAGCGTAGAGACCCAGTACTTC
CDR3: CASSYTASSVETQYF

D: .
V: TRBV25-1
size: .
J: TRBJ1-4
DNA: TGTGCCAGCAGCCCCTCTGGAACTAATGAAAAACTGTTTTTT
CDR3: CASSPSGTNEKLFF

D: TRBD2
V: TRBV5-1
size: .
J: TRBJ2-7
DNA: TGCGCCAGCAGCACCGGAGGACTAGCGACCTACGAGCAGTACTTC
CDR3: CASSTGGLATYEQYF

D: .
V: TRBV7-2
size: .
J: TRBJ2-5
DNA: TGTGCCAGCACCAAGACAGAAAGGGGTTGGGAGACCCAGTACTTC
CDR3: CASTKTERGWETQYF

D: TRBD1
V: TRBV27
size: .
J: TRBJ2-1
DNA: TGTGCCAGCAGTCTTGGGACAGGGAAAAGGTCCTACAATGAGCAGTTCTTC
CDR3: CASSLGTGKRSYNEQFF

D: .
V: TRBV5-1
size: .
J: TRBJ2-1
DNA: TGCGCCAGCAGGCAAAATGTCATAGGGGCGATGGATGAGCAGTTCTTC
CDR3: CASRQNVIGAMDEQFF

D: .
V: TRBV10-3
size: .
J: TRBJ1-2
DNA: TGTGCCATCCGAAAAGGACAGCTTGGATACACCTTC
CDR3: CAIRKGQLGYTF

D: TRBD2
V: TRBV10-3
size: .
J: TRBJ2-7
DNA: TGTGCCATCAGTGGGACTAGCGGGGGCATCTCCTACGAGCAGTACTTC
CDR3: CAISGTSGGISYEQYF

D: .
V: TRBV25-1
size: .
J: TRBJ2-2
DNA: TGTGCCAGCGCGGAGGGTGGGGCGAACACCGGGGAGCTGTTTTTT
CDR3: CASAEGGANTGELFF

D: .
V: TRBV30
size: few
J: TRBJ2-6
DNA: TGTGCCTGGCCTAGGGGCCCTGGGGCCAACGTCCTGACTTTC
CDR3: CAWPRGPGANVLTF